This TCR beta chain appears in the sequencing data of a study of read filtering for tumor transcriptome and immune sequencing. Regarding the study as a whole: Even smaller IR-seq throughput identified most shared clonotypes.

Regarding this clonotype: Its antigen remains unknown. This may arise from a read error, as a much more abundant clone is one base away.

Germline V CDR1 and CDR2: SEHNR, FQNEAQ (reference sequence). The CDR3 consists of 15 residues. From roughly 400 ng of RNA, a library with molecular barcoded alpha/delta and beta/gamma adaptors was made. TCRdb used MiXCR to reprocess the reads, holding one entry per CDR3 protein. The data hold around 130,000 distinct CDR3 sequences, with approximately 13% observed a single time. The source material was a population of CD138-negative cells sorted from bone marrow. This chain links TRBV7-9 with TRBJ2-3; the match to TRBD1 covers 7 bases. This clonotype originated in a donor at least 40 years old with multiple myeloma. The CDR3 DNA is TGTGCCAGCAGTCTCCTGACAGGGATAACAGATACGCAGTGTTTT. Protein product: CASSLLTGITDTQCF.